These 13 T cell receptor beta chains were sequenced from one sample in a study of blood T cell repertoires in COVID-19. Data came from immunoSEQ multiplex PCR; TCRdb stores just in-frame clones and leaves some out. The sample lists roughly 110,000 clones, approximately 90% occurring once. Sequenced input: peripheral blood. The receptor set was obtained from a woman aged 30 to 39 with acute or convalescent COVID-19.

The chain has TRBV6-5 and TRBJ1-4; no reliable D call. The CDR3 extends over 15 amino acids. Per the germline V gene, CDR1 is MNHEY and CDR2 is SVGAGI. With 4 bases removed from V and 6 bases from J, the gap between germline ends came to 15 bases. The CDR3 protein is CASSSTGRRDEKLFF. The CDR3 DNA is TGTGCCAGCAGTTCCACTGGGAGGCGGGATGAAAAACTGTTTTTT.

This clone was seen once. The CDR3 region has the DNA TGTGCCAGCAGTTACTTTGGGGCGAACACTGAAGCTTTCTTT. Its protein product is CASSYFGANTEAFF. This chain joins TRBV6-5 and TRBJ1-1, with D possibly matching TRBD1 (5 bases). Trimming took 1 base from V and 1 from J, leaving 7 bases between them. Germline values: CDR1 MNHEY, CDR2 SVGAGI. The CDR3 length is 14 residues.

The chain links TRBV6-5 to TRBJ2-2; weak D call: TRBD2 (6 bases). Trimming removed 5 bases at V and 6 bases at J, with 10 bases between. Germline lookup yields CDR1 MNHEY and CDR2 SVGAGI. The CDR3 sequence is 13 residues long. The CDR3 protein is CASSITGAGELFF. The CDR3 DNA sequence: TGTGCCAGCAGTATAACGGGGGCCGGGGAGCTGTTTTTT.

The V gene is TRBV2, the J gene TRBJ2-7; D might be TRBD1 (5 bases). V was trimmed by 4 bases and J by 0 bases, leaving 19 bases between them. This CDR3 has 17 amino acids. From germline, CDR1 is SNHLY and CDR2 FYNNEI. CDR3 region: CASSVPVGHRSSYEQYF. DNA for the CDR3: TGTGCCAGCAGTGTACCCGTAGGACACCGTAGCTCCTACGAGCAGTACTTC.

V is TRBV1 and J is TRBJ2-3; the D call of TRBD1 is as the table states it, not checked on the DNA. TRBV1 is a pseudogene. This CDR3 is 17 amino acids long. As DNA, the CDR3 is TGCACCAGCAGCTTAAGACAGGACCCCCCAGATTTTGCCACGCAGTATTTT. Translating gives CTSSLRQDPPDFATQYF.

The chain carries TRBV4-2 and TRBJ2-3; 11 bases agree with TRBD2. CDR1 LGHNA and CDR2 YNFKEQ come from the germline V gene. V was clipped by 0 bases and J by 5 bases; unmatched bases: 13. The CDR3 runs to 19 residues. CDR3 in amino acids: CASSQEWIVAGGKGDTQYF. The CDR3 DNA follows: TGTGCCAGCAGCCAAGAGTGGATTGTAGCGGGGGGGAAGGGAGATACGCAGTATTTT.

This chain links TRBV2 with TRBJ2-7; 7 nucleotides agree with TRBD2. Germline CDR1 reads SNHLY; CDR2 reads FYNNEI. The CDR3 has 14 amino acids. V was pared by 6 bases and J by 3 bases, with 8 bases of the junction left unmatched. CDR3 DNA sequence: TGTGCCAGCAGGTCTGCAGGCGGGGGCTACGAGCAGTACTTC. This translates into CASRSAGGGYEQYF.

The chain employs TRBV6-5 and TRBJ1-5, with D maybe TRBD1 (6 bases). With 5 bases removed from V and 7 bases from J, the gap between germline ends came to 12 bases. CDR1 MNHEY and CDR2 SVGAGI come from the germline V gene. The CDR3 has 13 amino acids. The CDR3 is CASSTGTRQPQHF. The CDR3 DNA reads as TGTGCCAGCAGTACCGGGACAAGGCAGCCCCAGCATTTT.

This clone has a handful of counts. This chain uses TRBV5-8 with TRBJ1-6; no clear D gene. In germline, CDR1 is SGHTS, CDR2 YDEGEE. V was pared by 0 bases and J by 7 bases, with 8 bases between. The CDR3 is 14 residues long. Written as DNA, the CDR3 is TGTGCCAGCAGCTTGGGGGCCATGAATTCACCCCTCCACTTT. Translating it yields CASSLGAMNSPLHF. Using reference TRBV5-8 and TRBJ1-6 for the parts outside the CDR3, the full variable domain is EAGVTQSPTHLIKTRGQQATLRCSPISGHTSVYWYQQALGLGLQFLLWYDEGEERNRGNFPPRFSGRQFPNYSSELNVNALELEDSALYLCASSLGAMNSPLHFGNGTRLTVT.

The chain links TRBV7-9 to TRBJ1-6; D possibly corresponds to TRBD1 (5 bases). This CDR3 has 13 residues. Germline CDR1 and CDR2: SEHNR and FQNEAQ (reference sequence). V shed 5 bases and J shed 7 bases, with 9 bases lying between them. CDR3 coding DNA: TGTGCCAGCAGCCTCAGACAGAATTCACCCCTCCACTTT. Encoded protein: CASSLRQNSPLHF.

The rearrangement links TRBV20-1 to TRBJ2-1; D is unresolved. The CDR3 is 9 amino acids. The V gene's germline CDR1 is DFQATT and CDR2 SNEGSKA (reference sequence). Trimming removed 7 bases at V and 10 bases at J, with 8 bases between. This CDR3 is CSVAQEQFF. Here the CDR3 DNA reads TGCAGTGTGGCCCAGGAGCAGTTCTTC.

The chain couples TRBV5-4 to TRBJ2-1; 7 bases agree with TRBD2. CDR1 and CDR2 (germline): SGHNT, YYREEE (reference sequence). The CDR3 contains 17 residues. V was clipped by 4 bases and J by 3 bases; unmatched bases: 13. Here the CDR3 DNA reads TGTGCCAGCAGCAAGGGAGGGGCGGCGGGACGCTACAATGAGCAGTTCTTC. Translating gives CASSKGGAAGRYNEQFF.

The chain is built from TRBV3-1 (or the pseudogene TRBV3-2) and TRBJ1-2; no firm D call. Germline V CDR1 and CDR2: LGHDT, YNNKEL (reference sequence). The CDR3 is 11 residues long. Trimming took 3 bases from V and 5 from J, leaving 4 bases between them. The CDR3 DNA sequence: TGTGCCAGCAGCCACGAGTATGGCTACACCTTC. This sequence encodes CASSHEYGYTF.